This T cell receptor (beta chain) originates from a study of tumor-infiltrating lymphocytes in primary liver carcinoma. About the study: Patients were both men and women, whose ages ran from 30 to 69 years.

The V end was cut by 1 base, the J end by 3 bases, with 13 bases between. Germline values: CDR1 SEHNR, CDR2 FQNEAQ (reference sequence). CDR3 length equals 16 residues. Using a constant-region primer together with ProtoScript II reverse transcriptase, TCR beta cDNA was made from about 500 ng of total RNA. Libraries of TCR beta came from three nested multiplex PCR rounds with slightly modified ARM-PCR. The first two PCR rounds used TRBV1-TRBV30 forward primers with a C-beta reverse primer, 10 cycles each. TCRdb reprocessed the multiplex PCR reads with MiXCR, giving one entry per CDR3 protein. The sample contains roughly 91,000 distinct CDR3 sequences, more than 65% of which appear only once. DNA and RNA were both co-extracted from approximately 20-30 mg of bulk tissue that had not been sorted. Resecting the tumor surgically was how the patients' primary liver carcinoma was treated. Many counts were recorded for this clonotype.

The TCR originated in an older woman with primary liver carcinoma and hepatitis B virus infection. J is TRBJ2-1 and V is TRBV7-9; D perhaps matches TRBD1 (6 bases). Sample: liver tumor tissue from sampling region 5. Subset here: tumor region T5, tumor centre. The DNA of the CDR3 is TGTGCCAGCAGCTTAGTGGGGACAACCTACTACAATGAGCAGTTCTTC. Its translation: CASSLVGTTYYNEQFF.